This T cell receptor (beta chain) appears in the sequencing data of a study of vaccination and CD4 T cells after COVID-19. As for the study in general: Post-COVID samples had a sampling time that fell a median approximately 93 days after diagnosis (range 35 to 161).

This CDR3 comprises 16 residues. V was shortened by 1 base and J by 4 bases, with 17 bases between the two germline ends. Noted treatment: approximately 9-day PBMC culture with coronavirus spike peptide pools or control peptides (ViraFEST assay). Cultured CD4+ T-cell DNA underwent Oncomine TCR Beta short-read sequencing. TCRdb fed the PCR reads into MiXCR, producing one record per CDR3 protein. The sample contains 15,000 to 20,000 distinct CDR3 sequences, about two fifths of which appear only once. On this clonotype: Antigen specificity is unknown.

This sequence joins TRBV5-7 and TRBJ1-1, with TRBD1 as a possible D gene (6 bases). TRBV5-7 counts as an open reading frame of uncertain function. The source of this sequence is a human donor who had recovered from COVID-19. Sequenced: CD4+ T cells from blood, cultured in vitro. The CDR3 loop is CASSLSGRGRGTEAFF. The CDR3, as DNA: TGTGCCAGCAGCTTGTCGGGCAGGGGAAGGGGCACTGAAGCTTTCTTT.